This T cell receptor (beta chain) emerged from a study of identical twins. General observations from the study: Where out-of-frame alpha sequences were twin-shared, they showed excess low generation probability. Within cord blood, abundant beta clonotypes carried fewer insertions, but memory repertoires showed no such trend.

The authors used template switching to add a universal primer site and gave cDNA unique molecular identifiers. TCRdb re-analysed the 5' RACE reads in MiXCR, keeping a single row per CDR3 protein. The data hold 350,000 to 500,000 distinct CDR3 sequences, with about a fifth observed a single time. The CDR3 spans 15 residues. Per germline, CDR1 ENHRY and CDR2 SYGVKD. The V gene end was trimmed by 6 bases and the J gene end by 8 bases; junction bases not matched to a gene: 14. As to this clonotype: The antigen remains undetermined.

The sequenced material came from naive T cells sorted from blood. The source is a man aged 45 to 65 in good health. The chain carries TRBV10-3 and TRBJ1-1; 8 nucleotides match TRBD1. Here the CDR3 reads CAISERPRTGLEAFF. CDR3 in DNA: TGTGCCATCAGCGAACGCCCCCGGACAGGGTTGGAAGCTTTCTTT.